This T cell receptor beta chain appears in the sequencing data of a study of blood T cell repertoires in COVID-19. As for the study in general: There were acute and convalescent COVID-19 samples, and they came from the United States, Italy and Spain.

Trimming took off 4 bases at V and 5 bases at J, with 12 bases between the two ends. Per germline, CDR1 SGHNT and CDR2 YYREEE (reference sequence). The CDR3 covers 14 residues. Authors' analysis steps: The assay estimated nucleated cells by amplifying reference gene primers. The method was immunoSEQ multiplex PCR; TCRdb's version includes in-frame clones alone and lacks a portion of them. The V and J calls and clone size come from that table; D and trimming were worked out from the DNA. This sample has 250,000 to 400,000 clones, with roughly nine tenths found just once. Seattle researchers signed up patients amid active infection and tracked them longitudinally.

The chain employs TRBV5-4 and TRBJ2-2; no clear D gene. The TCR sequence derives from a woman in her twenties or thirties with COVID-19, enrolled during active disease. The material sequenced was peripheral blood. CDR3 in DNA: TGTGCCAGCAGCCGTACTCTAGAAACCGGGGAGCTGTTTTTT. It is translated as CASSRTLETGELFF. Full variable domain (outside the CDR3, taken from reference TRBV5-4 and TRBJ2-2): ETGVTQSPTHLIKTRGQQVTLRCSSQSGHNTVSWYQQALGQGPQFIFQYYREEENGRGNFPPRFSGLQFPNYSSELNVNALELDDSALYLCASSRTLETGELFFGEGSRLTVL.